The rows below give T cell receptor beta chains drawn from one sample of a study of T cell responses to AZD1222 COVID-19 vaccine. Produced via immunoSEQ multiplex PCR; TCRdb's table is partial and in-frame only. This sample yields over 100,000 clones, of which 93% are seen a single time; 4% to 5.5% belongs to the top ten. The sequenced sample was peripheral blood, obtained on day 0 of AZD1222 vaccination. The receptor source for this set is an adult in good health. CDR3s include the opening cysteine and the closing phenylalanine or tryptophan. A D gene is named only where the DNA matches it firmly. Size is omitted from some rows. Given values are once, few, many or a class for expanded clones.

v_call	clone_size	cdr3_length	d_call	j_call	cdr3_nt	cdr3_aa
TRBV5-1	.	15	.	TRBJ1-6	TGCGCCAGCCGGGACGCCGCGGATCCTAATTCACCCCTCCACTTT	CASRDAADPNSPLHF
TRBV30	once	12	.	TRBJ2-4	TGTGCCTGGAGCGACAGCGAAAACATTCAGTACTTC	CAWSDSENIQYF
TRBV5-5	.	14	.	TRBJ1-6	TGTGCCAGCAGCTTGGCCAGGGATAATTCACCCCTCCACTTT	CASSLARDNSPLHF
TRBV23-1	.	16	.	TRBJ1-1	TGCGCCAGCAGTCAATTGGGGCCCAATGTGAACACTGAAGCTTTCTTT	CASSQLGPNVNTEAFF
TRBV19	.	15	.	TRBJ1-2	TGTGCCAGTAGTATTTGGGGCGCTCATGGCTATGGCTACACCTTC	CASSIWGAHGYGYTF
TRBV24-1	.	17	.	TRBJ2-2	TGTGCCACCAGTTCAATAGGAGGCAGGGAGAACACCGGGGAGCTGTTTTTT	CATSSIGGRENTGELFF
TRBV10-3	few	15	.	TRBJ1-2	TGTGCCACCCGCCCCAAAATTAAATTGGACTATGGCTACACCTTC	CATRPKIKLDYGYTF
TRBV7-2	.	14	.	TRBJ2-3	TGTGCCAGCAGCCTAGGACTGGTCACAGATACGCAGTATTTT	CASSLGLVTDTQYF
TRBV2	few	13	.	TRBJ1-2	TGTGCCAGCAGTCCGGGACAAAGCGGTGGCTACACCTTC	CASSPGQSGGYTF
TRBV9	large	13	.	TRBJ2-7	TGTGCCAGCAGCGTAGGATTTGGAGGGGAGCAGTACTTC	CASSVGFGGEQYF
TRBV19	.	12	.	TRBJ2-5	TGTGCCGCAGGGGACTACAAAGAGACCCAGTACTTC	CAAGDYKETQYF
TRBV5-1	.	14	TRBD2	TRBJ2-1	TGCGCCAGCAGCTTGGAACTAGCGGGGAATGAGCAGTTCTTC	CASSLELAGNEQFF
TRBV10-3	.	14	.	TRBJ2-7	TGTGCCATCAGTGAATTTGGGGACCCCTACGAGCAGTACTTC	CAISEFGDPYEQYF
TRBV29-1	few	14	.	TRBJ2-7	TGCAGCGTGTCCGGGACTAGGGGGCTAGGTGAGCAGTACTTC	CSVSGTRGLGEQYF
TRBV7-2	once	16	TRBD1	TRBJ2-3	TGTGCCAGCAGCCCGCAGGGGGCGGCGGGCGCAGATACGCAGTATTTT	CASSPQGAAGADTQYF
TRBV2	.	12	.	TRBJ2-5	TGTGCCAGCAGCTCTCTCCAAGAGACCCAGTACTTC	CASSSLQETQYF
TRBV5-1	.	14	.	TRBJ1-2	TGCGCCAGCAGCGTATCTCGGACTGGCTATGGCTACACCTTC	CASSVSRTGYGYTF
TRBV11-1	.	13	.	TRBJ2-1	TGTGCCAGCAGCTCAGGGAGCGGGTATGAGCAGTTCTTC	CASSSGSGYEQFF
TRBV28	.	19	TRBD2	TRBJ2-6	TGTGCCAGCAGTGTATACCTCCTAGCGGGAGCGGTTGGGGCCAACGTCCTGACTTTC	CASSVYLLAGAVGANVLTF
TRBV11-2	.	15	.	TRBJ2-6	TGTGCCAGCAGCCAAACAGCCCCTGGGGCCAACGTCCTGACTTTC	CASSQTAPGANVLTF